This T cell receptor beta chain is from a study of blood T cell repertoires in COVID-19. Per the original data handling: Reference gene primer amplification gave nucleated cell count estimates. Clones were sequenced by immunoSEQ multiplex PCR, and TCRdb holds only the in-frame ones, with some missing. That table gives V, J and clone size, and the DNA gave D and trimming. Here the sample spans just over 95,000 clones, more than 75% being singletons. Source material: peripheral blood. This receptor was identified in an older man with acute or convalescent COVID-19.

CDR3 bases: TGTGCCTGGAGTGTACAAGGACTCAGCACAGATACGCAGTATTTT. Translation: CAWSVQGLSTDTQYF. This rearrangement joins TRBV30 to TRBJ2-3; tentative D call: TRBD2 (5 bases). There are 15 residues in the CDR3. The germline CDR1 and CDR2 sequences are GTSNPN and SVGIG (reference sequence). Trimming shortened V by 0 bases and J by 0 bases, and 10 bases separated the two germline ends.